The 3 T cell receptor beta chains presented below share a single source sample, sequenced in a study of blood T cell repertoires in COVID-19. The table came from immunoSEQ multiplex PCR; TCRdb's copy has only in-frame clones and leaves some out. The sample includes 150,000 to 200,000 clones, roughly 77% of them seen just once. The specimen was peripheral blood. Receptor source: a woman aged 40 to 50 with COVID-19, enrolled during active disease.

The CDR3 sequence is CASSPGQGETQYF. The CDR3 coding sequence is TGTGCCAGCTCACCTGGACAGGGGGAGACCCAGTACTTC. This chain connects TRBV18 to TRBJ2-5; 9 bases align to TRBD1. V trimming: 3 bases; J trimming: 5 bases; junction bases outside the gene matches: 1. The germline CDR1 and CDR2 sequences are KGHSH and LQKENI. The CDR3 is made up of 13 amino acids.

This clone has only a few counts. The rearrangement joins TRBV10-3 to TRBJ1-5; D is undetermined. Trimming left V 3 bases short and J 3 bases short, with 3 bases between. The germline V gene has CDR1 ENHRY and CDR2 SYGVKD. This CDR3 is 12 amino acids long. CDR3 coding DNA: TGTGCCATCAGTGACAACAATCAGCCCCAGCATTTT. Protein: CAISDNNQPQHF.

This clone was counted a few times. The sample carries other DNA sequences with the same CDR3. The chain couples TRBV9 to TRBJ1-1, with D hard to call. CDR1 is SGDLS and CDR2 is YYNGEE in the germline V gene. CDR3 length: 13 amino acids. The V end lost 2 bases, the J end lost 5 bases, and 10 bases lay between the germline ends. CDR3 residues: CASSVDFRTEAFF. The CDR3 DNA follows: TGTGCCAGCAGCGTTGATTTTAGAACTGAAGCTTTCTTT.